Only a few counts were recorded for the clone carrying this TCR beta chain. Its specificity is unknown. Data came from immunoSEQ multiplex PCR; TCRdb stores just in-frame clones and leaves some out. This table has roughly 130,000 clones, approximately 75% appearing once. Indicated time point: blood 2 weeks post-SBRT. Treatment denoted: 15 Gy SBRT to primary tumor, nephrectomy 4 weeks later. Serial blood draws occurred at baseline and 2 and 4 weeks post-SBRT. The tumor was a clear cell renal cell carcinoma. These data are taken from a study of radiation and T cells in renal cell carcinoma. Study results and caveats: From baseline, blood top tumor clonotypes peaked at 2 weeks post-radiation.

CDR1 and CDR2 (germline): SQVTM, ANQGSEA. With 5 bases clipped from V and 2 bases from J, the junction kept 3 bases outside the gene matches. This CDR3 is 13 amino acids long. This clonotype was obtained from a woman in her fifties or sixties with renal cell carcinoma. The chain is built from TRBV29-1 and TRBJ2-3; 8 nucleotides agree with TRBD1. The sample was blood, taken from a patient whose treatment included radiotherapy and nephrectomy. The CDR3 DNA reads as TGCAGCGTTCGACAGGGGAACACAGATACGCAGTATTTT. Translating gives CSVRQGNTDTQYF.